This T cell receptor (beta chain) emerged from a study of OX40 agonist ivuxolimab in advanced cancers. As concerns this clone: Its target is unknown.

Patients were ruled out by autoimmune disease history or systemic immunosuppression. Blood samples were obtained at baseline, cycle 4 day 1, and cycle 7 day 1. General study findings and limits: Normalized T-cell clonal expansion was also low in some nonresponders.

Produced via immunoSEQ multiplex PCR; TCRdb's table is partial and in-frame only. The sample records about 120,000 clones, 85% to 90% being singletons. The source was CD4+ or CD8+ T cells sorted from blood, collected in a trial of the OX40 agonist ivuxolimab. This clonotype originated in an adult with an advanced solid tumor such as melanoma, head and neck, liver or kidney cancer.

CDR3 nucleotides: TGTGCCAGCAGCACCCCTAGCGGGGGGCCCAGTGAGCAGTTCTTC. Translated: CASSTPSGGPSEQFF. The V and J genes are TRBV11-2 and TRBJ2-1; 11 positions agree with TRBD2. The CDR3 runs 15 residues. CDR1 is SGHAT, CDR2 FQNNGV, per germline. V lost 5 bases, J lost 9 bases, and 9 bases stayed unmatched.